The source of this TCR beta chain is a study of blood T cell repertoires in COVID-19. Generated by immunoSEQ multiplex PCR, the TCRdb table keeps only in-frame clones and is missing some. The profile shows 400,000 to 500,000 clones, roughly 90% of them singletons. Trimming removed 7 bases from V and 9 bases from J; junction bases left unmatched: 17. Germline V lookup: CDR1 SGHAT, CDR2 FQNNGV. The CDR3 has 16 residues. This TCR was recovered from a woman aged 35 to 49 who had recovered from COVID-19. The chain carries TRBV11-2 and TRBJ2-1; TRBD2 matches at 8 bases. The specimen sequenced was PBMCs or T cells enriched from blood (not recorded which). CDR3: CASIPLSGGPSSEQFF. The DNA for the CDR3 is TGTGCCAGCATCCCGCTTTCGGGAGGGCCGTCCAGTGAGCAGTTCTTC.